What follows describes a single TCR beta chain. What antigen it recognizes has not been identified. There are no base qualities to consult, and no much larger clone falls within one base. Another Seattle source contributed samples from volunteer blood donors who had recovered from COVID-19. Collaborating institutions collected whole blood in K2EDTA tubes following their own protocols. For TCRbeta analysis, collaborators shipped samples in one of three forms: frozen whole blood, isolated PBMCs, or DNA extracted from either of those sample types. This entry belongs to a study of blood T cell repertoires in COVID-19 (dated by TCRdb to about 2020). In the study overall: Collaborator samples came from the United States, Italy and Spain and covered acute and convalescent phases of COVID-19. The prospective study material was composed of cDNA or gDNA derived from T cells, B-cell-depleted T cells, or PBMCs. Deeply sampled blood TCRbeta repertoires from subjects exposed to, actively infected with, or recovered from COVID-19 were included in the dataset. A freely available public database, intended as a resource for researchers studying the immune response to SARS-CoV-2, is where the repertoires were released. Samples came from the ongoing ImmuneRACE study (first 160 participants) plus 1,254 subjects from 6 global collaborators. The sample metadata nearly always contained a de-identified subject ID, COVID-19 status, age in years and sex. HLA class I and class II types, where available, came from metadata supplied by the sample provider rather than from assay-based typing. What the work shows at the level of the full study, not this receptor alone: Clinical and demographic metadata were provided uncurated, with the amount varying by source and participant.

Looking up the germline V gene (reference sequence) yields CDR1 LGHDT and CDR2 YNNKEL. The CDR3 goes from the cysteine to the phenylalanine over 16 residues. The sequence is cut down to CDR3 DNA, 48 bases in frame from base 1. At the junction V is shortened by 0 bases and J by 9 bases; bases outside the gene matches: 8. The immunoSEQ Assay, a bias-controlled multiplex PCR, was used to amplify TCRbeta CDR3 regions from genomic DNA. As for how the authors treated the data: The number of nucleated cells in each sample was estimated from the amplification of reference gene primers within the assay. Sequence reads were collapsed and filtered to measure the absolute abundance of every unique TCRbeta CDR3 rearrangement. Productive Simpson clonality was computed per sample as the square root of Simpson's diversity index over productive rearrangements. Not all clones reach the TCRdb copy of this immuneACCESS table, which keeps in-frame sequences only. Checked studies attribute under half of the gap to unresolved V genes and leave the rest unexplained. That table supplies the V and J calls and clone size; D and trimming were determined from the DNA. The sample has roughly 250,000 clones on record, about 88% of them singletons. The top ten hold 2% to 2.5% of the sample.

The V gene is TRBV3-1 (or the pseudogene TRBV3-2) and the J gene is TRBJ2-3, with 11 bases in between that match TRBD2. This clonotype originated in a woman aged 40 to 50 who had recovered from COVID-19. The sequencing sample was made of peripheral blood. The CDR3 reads CASSQEGHTSGRTQYF. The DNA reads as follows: TGTGCCAGCAGCCAAGAGGGACATACTAGCGGGAGAACGCAGTATTTT.